These 5 T cell receptor beta chains originate from one sample sequenced in a study of molecular identifiers for immune sequencing clone quantification. TCRdb recomputed calls from the PCR reads with MiXCR, one row per CDR3 protein. The data contain about 510,000 distinct CDR3 sequences, about 20% of them singletons. Material: naive CD8+ T cells from blood, with Jurkat cell RNA spiked in. Described subset: FACS-sorted CD8+CD4-CCR7+CD45RA+ naive T cells. These receptors all come from a human donor in good health. Some libraries in this study had Jurkat cell RNA spiked in.

This clonotype was detected ten times or more. The V and J genes are TRBV7-9 and TRBJ1-1; D unresolved. The CDR3 extends over 12 amino acids. V lost 4 bases, J lost 2 bases, and 5 bases lay in between. Germline CDR1 reads SEHNR; CDR2 reads FQNEAQ (reference sequence). This chain's CDR3 is CASSWENTEAFF. As DNA, the CDR3 is TGTGCCAGCAGCTGGGAAAACACTGAAGCTTTCTTT.

This clonotype was seen ten or more times. V and J are TRBV7-2 and TRBJ2-5; D unclear. Germline CDR1 reads SGHTA; CDR2 reads FQGNSA. This CDR3 has 13 amino acids. Trimming cost V 2 bases and J 4 bases, with 8 bases left between them. The CDR3 DNA is TGTGCCAGCAGCTTACCCCCCGGAGAGACCCAGTACTTC. This codes for CASSLPPGETQYF.

This clonotype has just a few counts. The chain recombines TRBV5-4 with TRBJ2-2, with 10 bases aligning to TRBD2. Trimming took 0 bases from V and 1 from J; bases not matched to a gene: 15. Germline loops: CDR1 SGHNT, CDR2 YYREEE (reference sequence). The CDR3 is made up of 21 amino acids. The CDR3 nucleotides are TGTGCCAGCAGCTTGGGGACTAGCGGAGCGGACCCGGTTTTGAACACCGGGGAGCTGTTTTTT. Its translation is CASSLGTSGADPVLNTGELFF.

This clonotype was counted between two and nine times. The genes are TRBV20-1 and TRBJ1-1, with a weak D call TRBD1 (6 bases). This CDR3 is 14 amino acids long. CDR1 and CDR2 from the germline V gene are DFQATT and SNEGSKA (reference sequence). Trimming stripped 0 bases from V and 1 base from J, with 9 bases between. The CDR3 spells CSARERDTNTEAFF. The CDR3 region has the DNA TGCAGTGCTAGAGAAAGGGACACGAACACTGAAGCTTTCTTT.

This clonotype has ten or more counts. J is TRBJ2-3 and V is TRBV20-1, with a possible D match to TRBD2 (5 bases). The CDR3 spans 11 residues. In germline, CDR1 is DFQATT, CDR2 SNEGSKA (reference sequence). V lost 6 bases, J lost 11 bases, and 15 bases lay in between. CDR3 nucleotide sequence: TGCAGTGCCATGAGCGGAGGCGGGCAGTATTTT. Protein sequence: CSAMSGGGQYF.